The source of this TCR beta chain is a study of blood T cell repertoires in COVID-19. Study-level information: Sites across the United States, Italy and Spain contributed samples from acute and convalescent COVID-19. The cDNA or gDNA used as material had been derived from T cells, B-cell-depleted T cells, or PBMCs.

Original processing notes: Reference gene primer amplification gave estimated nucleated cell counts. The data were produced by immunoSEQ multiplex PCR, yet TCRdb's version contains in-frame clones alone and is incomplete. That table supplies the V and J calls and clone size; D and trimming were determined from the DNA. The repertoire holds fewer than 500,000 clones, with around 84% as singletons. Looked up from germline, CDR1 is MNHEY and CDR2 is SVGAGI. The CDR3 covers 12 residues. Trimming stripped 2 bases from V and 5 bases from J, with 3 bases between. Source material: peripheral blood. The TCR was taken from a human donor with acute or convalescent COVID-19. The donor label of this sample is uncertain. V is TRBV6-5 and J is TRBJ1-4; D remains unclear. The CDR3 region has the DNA TGTGCCAGCAGTTACCTCAATGAAAAACTGTTTTTT. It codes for CASSYLNEKLFF.